This paragraph reports one T cell receptor (beta chain). This record comes from a study of shared clonotypes between healthy human individuals. The repertoire was sequenced with immunoSEQ multiplex PCR; TCRdb's copy has only in-frame clones and lacks some. Among some 660,000 clones listed, around 73% were seen once. All participating donors were Caucasian adults from Nashville, Tennessee. The investigators split CD4+ cells into a CD45RA+ naive subset and a CD45RA-negative memory subset. The V end lost 4 bases, the J end lost 2 bases, and 11 bases lay between the germline ends. The CDR3 has 14 residues. Germline V gene lookup returns CDR1 MGHDK and CDR2 SYGVNS.

The origin of this receptor is a woman aged 25 to 39 in good health. The chain employs TRBV25-1 and TRBJ2-5; tentative D call: TRBD1 (5 bases). The sequenced material came from memory CD4+ T cells sorted from blood. Indicated subset: CD45RA-negative fraction. The CDR3 sequence is CASSADIGQETQYF. The CDR3 DNA reads TGTGCCAGCAGTGCGGACATAGGGCAAGAGACCCAGTACTTC.